What follows are 18 T cell receptor beta chains derived from one specimen sequenced in a study of shared clonotypes between healthy human individuals. Libraries were prepared by immunoSEQ multiplex PCR; TCRdb keeps only in-frame clonotypes and omits some of them. Of roughly 2.6 million clones listed, more than 90% are singletons. Sequences were obtained from naive CD4+ T cells sorted from blood. The subset is: CD45RA+ positively selected. The receptor source for this set is a man aged 18 to 30 in good health.

The chain joins TRBV6-4 to TRBJ2-3; unclear D gene. This CDR3 contains 11 residues. Germline V gene data show CDR1 as MRHNA and CDR2 as SNTAGT. The V gene lost 6 bases and the J gene lost 5 bases, with 6 bases spanning the gap. CDR3 sequence reads: CASRLGDTQYF. The CDR3 DNA follows: TGTGCCAGCAGGCTAGGAGATACGCAGTATTTT.

This chain links TRBV5-4 with TRBJ1-2; possibly TRBD1 for D (6 bases). Per the germline V gene, CDR1 is SGHNT and CDR2 is YYREEE (reference sequence). This CDR3 region has 17 residues. V lost 0 bases, J lost 0 bases, and 15 bases lay in between. The CDR3 region is CASSLVGGGGPNYGYTF. The CDR3 nucleotides read TGTGCCAGCAGCTTGGTCGGTGGGGGCGGACCTAACTATGGCTACACCTTC.

The chain employs TRBV7-9 and TRBJ2-5, with 8 nucleotides matching TRBD1. CDR1 is SEHNR and CDR2 is FQNEAQ in the germline V gene (reference sequence). The CDR3 is 18 residues long. Germline trimming cut 5 bases from V and 0 bases from J; bases unmatched to any gene: 14. As DNA, the CDR3 is TGTGCCAGCAGCCCACCTCCATTCCACAGGGGGAACCAAGAGACCCAGTACTTC. Protein: CASSPPPFHRGNQETQYF.

The chain is built from TRBV5-6 and TRBJ2-5; D possibly corresponds to TRBD2 (6 bases). Trimming took 4 bases from V and 4 from J, leaving 20 bases between them. Germline CDR1 is SGHDT and CDR2 is YYEEEE. CDR3 length: 16 amino acids. CDR3 region: CASSLLRNAGGETQYF. CDR3 in DNA: TGTGCCAGCAGCCTACTCCGAAACGCCGGGGGAGAGACCCAGTACTTC.

This clone occurred a few times. This chain links TRBV18 with TRBJ1-1; D is perhaps TRBD1 (6 bases). The CDR3 contains 14 residues. V was pared by 6 bases and J by 3 bases, with 14 bases between. Looked up from germline, CDR1 is KGHSH and CDR2 is LQKENI. DNA for the CDR3: TGTGCCAGCTCTGCCCAGGGGAAGCACACTGAAGCTTTCTTT. This translates into CASSAQGKHTEAFF.

With regard to this clone: Other DNA sequences in this specimen translate into the identical CDR3. J is TRBJ2-2 and V is TRBV5-4, with D maybe TRBD1 (6 bases). Trimming shortened V by 1 base and J by 5 bases, and 9 bases separated the two germline ends. This CDR3 comprises 14 residues. Germline values: CDR1 SGHNT, CDR2 YYREEE (reference sequence). The DNA of the CDR3 is TGTGCCAGCAGCTTGCAGGGGCGGACCGGGGAGCTGTTTTTT. As protein: CASSLQGRTGELFF.

V and J are TRBV27 and TRBJ1-4; D is undetermined. Germline-derived CDR1 and CDR2 are MNHEY and SMNVEV (reference sequence). The ends were cut back, 6 bases at V and 7 bases at J, with 9 bases in the middle. The CDR3 contains 12 residues. CDR3 in DNA: TGTGCCAGCAGCCCTCAGGTTGAAAAACTGTTTTTT. Translated, it gives CASSPQVEKLFF.

This sequence joins TRBV28 and TRBJ2-2; D assignment may be TRBD1 or TRBD2 (6 bases each). The CDR3 has 17 residues. Trimming shortened V by 7 bases and J by 1 base, and 19 bases separated the two germline ends. CDR1 is MDHEN, CDR2 SYDVKM, per germline. The chain's CDR3 is CASNHGGWRVNTGELFF. CDR3 coding DNA: TGTGCCAGCAACCACGGGGGCTGGCGGGTGAACACCGGGGAGCTGTTTTTT.

The genes are TRBV11-2 and TRBJ2-5; D is undetermined. The CDR3 extends over 13 amino acids. V lost 5 bases to trimming and J lost 5 bases, with 12 bases between them. Germline values: CDR1 SGHAT, CDR2 FQNNGV. In nucleotides, the CDR3 is TGTGCCAGCAGCCAATCCATCGTGGAGACCCAGTACTTC. Protein: CASSQSIVETQYF.

CDR3 sequence reads: CASRGNRGTDTQYF. CDR3 bases: TGTGCCAGTAGAGGGAACCGGGGCACAGATACGCAGTATTTT. This chain connects TRBV19 to TRBJ2-3; D remains ambiguous. V lost 6 bases, J lost 1 base, and 11 bases lay in between. CDR1 and CDR2 (germline): LNHDA, SQIVND (reference sequence). There are 14 residues in the CDR3.

The chain is built from TRBV7-9 and TRBJ1-4; D ambiguous. The CDR3 spans 15 residues. Germline-derived CDR1 and CDR2 are SEHNR and FQNEAQ (reference sequence). V lost 5 bases and J 1 base, leaving 11 bases between the germline ends. CDR3 amino acids: CASSPQRGTNEKLFF. The CDR3 DNA is TGTGCCAGCAGCCCACAACGGGGAACTAATGAAAAACTGTTTTTT.

This clone was observed a single time. This chain connects TRBV6-6 to TRBJ2-1; tentatively, D is TRBD2 (5 bases). Trimming removed 0 bases at V and 7 bases at J, with 13 bases between. Looked up from germline, CDR1 is MNHNY and CDR2 is SVGAGI (reference sequence). The CDR3 is 15 residues long. CDR3 nucleotides: TGTGCCAGCAGTTACTCGGGGTCCCGCGGGAATGAGCAGTTCTTC. Translation: CASSYSGSRGNEQFF.

The chain couples TRBV7-2 to TRBJ2-5, with D perhaps being TRBD1 or TRBD2 (5 bases each). There are 15 residues in the CDR3. The V end lost 6 bases, the J end lost 6 bases, and 20 bases lay between the germline ends. Germline assignment: CDR1 SGHTA and CDR2 FQGNSA. This chain's CDR3 is CASSPGTLSKKTQYF. In DNA form, the CDR3 reads TGTGCCAGCAGTCCCGGGACCCTAAGTAAGAAGACCCAGTACTTC.

About this clone itself: Distinct nucleotide sequences in the sample also encode this CDR3. J is TRBJ2-1 and V is TRBV2; TRBD2 is a possible D gene (6 bases). From germline, CDR1 is SNHLY and CDR2 FYNNEI. There are 14 residues in the CDR3. The germline V and J ends were trimmed by 6 bases and 3 bases, with 12 bases remaining between them. As DNA, the CDR3 is TGTGCCAGCAGCGAGACTAGTCTCTACAATGAGCAGTTCTTC. Translation: CASSETSLYNEQFF.

The CDR3 here is CASSFWTGEKLFF. CDR3 bases: TGTGCCAGCAGCTTCTGGACTGGTGAAAAACTGTTTTTT. The chain recombines TRBV5-4 with TRBJ1-4; D remains ambiguous. There are 13 residues in the CDR3. Looked up from germline, CDR1 is SGHNT and CDR2 is YYREEE (reference sequence). Between the trimmed V and J ends, which lost 2 bases and 7 bases, there was a span of 9 bases.

The chain employs TRBV28 and TRBJ2-1, with 7 bases that match TRBD1. Germline V CDR1 and CDR2: MDHEN, SYDVKM. This CDR3 is built from 12 residues. Trimming at V came to 7 bases and at J to 5 bases, leaving 2 bases not matched to a gene. CDR3 sequence reads: CASKGQNNEQFF. The CDR3 bases are TGTGCCAGCAAGGGACAGAACAATGAGCAGTTCTTC.

CDR3 in amino acids: CASSSSSGGRREQYF. The CDR3 DNA sequence: TGTGCCAGCTCCTCCAGTAGCGGGGGACGAAGGGAGCAGTACTTC. The chain is built from TRBV28 and TRBJ2-7, with 9 bases fitting TRBD2. Losses at the gene ends were 8 bases for V and 7 bases for J; bases not matched to a gene: 15. Germline loops: CDR1 MDHEN, CDR2 SYDVKM. This CDR3 is 15 amino acids long.

This clone was detected once. V gene TRBV2 combines with J gene TRBJ1-2; D gene ambiguous. The V end lost 2 bases, the J end lost 2 bases, and 6 bases lay between the germline ends. The CDR3 totals 13 residues. Germline V gene sequence: CDR1 SNHLY, CDR2 FYNNEI. The CDR3 sequence is CASSEFRNYGYTF. The CDR3 DNA reads as TGTGCCAGCAGTGAATTCAGAAACTATGGCTACACCTTC.